These T cell receptor beta chains were read from a single sample in a study of shared clonotypes between healthy human individuals. Assay: immunoSEQ multiplex PCR; the TCRdb copy retains only in-frame clones and omits some. The data show 550,000 to 600,000 clones, around three quarters seen once. The sequenced material came from PBMCs. These receptors were obtained from a woman between 40 and 55 years old in good health. Some clones in this sample may be carry-over from other donors' samples. Each CDR3 is given with its conserved first and last residue. A D gene is named only where the DNA matches it firmly. Clone size, where shown, is once, few, many, or a class for clones that have expanded.

TRBV5-1,NA,TRBJ1-4,NA,TGCGCCAGCAGCTTTTCCTCGGCCCTACGTCGTGAAAAACTGTTTTTT,CASSFSSALRREKLFF
TRBV5-8,NA,TRBJ2-2,NA,TGTGCCAGCAGCTTACAGGGAGCCCCTCTAGGGGACACCGGGGAGCTGTTTTTT,CASSLQGAPLGDTGELFF
TRBV25-1,NA,TRBJ2-4,TRBD1,TGTGCCAGCAGTGACGGGGACAGGGGGATCGAAAACATTCAGTACTTC,CASSDGDRGIENIQYF
TRBV27,NA,TRBJ2-5,TRBD2,TGTGCCAGCAGCTTGTCTTCTAGCGGGTTTCGAGAGACCCAGTACTTC,CASSLSSSGFRETQYF
TRBV2,NA,TRBJ1-2,NA,TGTGCCAGCAGTGATCTGACGGCGGGGTACCGGGGAGGGTTC,CASSDLTAGYRGGF
TRBV2,NA,TRBJ2-7,NA,TGTGCCAGCAGGGGCCGCTCCTACGAGCAGTACTTC,CASRGRSYEQYF
TRBV28,NA,TRBJ2-1,TRBD2,TGTGCCAGCAGTTTAGCGGGAGGTTCACGTGAGCAGTTCTTC,CASSLAGGSREQFF
TRBV19,NA,TRBJ2-2,NA,TGTGCCAGTAGTATGTCGGGGGCGGGCACCGGGGAGCTGTTTTTT,CASSMSGAGTGELFF
TRBV12-2,NA,TRBJ1-2,NA,TGTGCAAGTCGCCGGGGGAACTATGGCTACACCTTC,CASRRGNYGYTF
TRBV29-1,NA,TRBJ2-2,TRBD1,TGCAGCGGTAACAGGGGGGCCGGGGAGCTGTTTTTT,CSGNRGAGELFF
TRBV4-2,few,TRBJ2-1,NA,TGTGCCAGCAGCCAAGATCGGAGGGCCTATGAGCAGTTCTTC,CASSQDRRAYEQFF
TRBV28,NA,TRBJ2-7,TRBD1,TGTGCCAGCAGTACGGGACAGGGAAGTTCCGAGCAGTACTTC,CASSTGQGSSEQYF
TRBV2,NA,TRBJ2-2,NA,TGTGCCAGCAGCCAGACGAACACCGGGGAGCTGTTTTTT,CASSQTNTGELFF
TRBV7-6,NA,TRBJ2-2,NA,TGTGCCAGCAGCTTAGTGAGCACCGGGGAGCTGTTTTTT,CASSLVSTGELFF
TRBV29-1,NA,TRBJ2-7,TRBD1,TGCAGCGTTGAAGGGACAGGGTCGGACTACGAGCAGTACTTC,CSVEGTGSDYEQYF
TRBV7-2,NA,TRBJ2-7,TRBD1,TGTGCCAGCAGCTCAGACAGGGGGTTTTACGAGCAGTACTTC,CASSSDRGFYEQYF
TRBV5-4,NA,TRBJ2-5,NA,TGTGCCAGCAGCTCTCCAGGGAGCTTGTACCAAGAGACCCAGTACTTC,CASSSPGSLYQETQYF
TRBV11-1,NA,TRBJ2-7,TRBD1,TGTGCCAGCAGCCCGCGGACAGGGGATGTAGACGAGCAGTACTTC,CASSPRTGDVDEQYF
TRBV30,NA,TRBJ2-7,TRBD2,TGTGCCAGACAGCTAGCGGGGGGCTACGAGCAGTACTTC,CARQLAGGYEQYF
TRBV30,few,TRBJ1-1,NA,TGTGCCTGGAGTGCCAGGGTGGAAGCTTTCTTT,CAWSARVEAFF
TRBV4-2,NA,TRBJ2-1,NA,TGTGCCAGCAGCTTAGGAAGGAAACTGGTTGGGGGCTCCTACAATGAGCAGTTCTTC,CASSLGRKLVGGSYNEQFF
TRBV19,once,TRBJ2-1,NA,TGTGCCAGTAGTACCCTGAGGGGGGGAAGTACGTACAATGAGCAGTTCTTC,CASSTLRGGSTYNEQFF
TRBV7-2,NA,TRBJ2-1,TRBD2,TGTGCCAGCAGCTTACAGGCTAGCGGGAGTTCCCACAATGAGCAGTTCTTC,CASSLQASGSSHNEQFF
TRBV7-2,NA,TRBJ2-7,TRBD2,TGTGCCAGCAGACCCAACAGCGGGGCCAGCTCCTACGAGCAGTACTTC,CASRPNSGASSYEQYF
TRBV20-1,NA,TRBJ2-3,NA,TGCAGTGGCGGACTGGGAGATACGCAGTATTTT,CSGGLGDTQYF
TRBV5-8,NA,TRBJ2-7,TRBD1,TGTGCCAGCAGTTCCGGGACAGGGAGCCACGAGCAGTACTTC,CASSSGTGSHEQYF
TRBV19,NA,TRBJ2-5,TRBD2,TGTGCCAGTAGTAGGGGACTAGCGGGCCCCCAAGAGACCCAGTACTTC,CASSRGLAGPQETQYF
TRBV28,NA,TRBJ2-1,TRBD2,TGTGCCAGCAGTTCCCTGGCTAGCGGGGACAATGAGCAGTTCTTC,CASSSLASGDNEQFF
TRBV19,NA,TRBJ1-5,NA,TGTGCCAGTAGCCCCCGGGGTGGCAATCAGCCCCAGCATTTT,CASSPRGGNQPQHF
TRBV2,NA,TRBJ2-7,NA,TGTGCCAGCAGGCGGTGGGGGACCTACGAGCAGTACTTC,CASRRWGTYEQYF
TRBV27,NA,TRBJ1-1,TRBD1,TGTGCCAGCAGCTGGACAGGGGAGAACACTGAAGCTTTCTTT,CASSWTGENTEAFF
TRBV11-2,few,TRBJ2-7,NA,TGTGCCAGCAGCTTTCTGATGGGCGAGCAGTACTTC,CASSFLMGEQYF
TRBV6-5,NA,TRBJ1-2,TRBD1,TGTGCCAGCAGTTACAGACAGGGGAACTATGGCTACACCTTC,CASSYRQGNYGYTF
TRBV4-2,NA,TRBJ1-2,NA,TGTGCCAGCAGCCAGACAGGAAGCTATGGCTACACCTTC,CASSQTGSYGYTF
TRBV7-3,few,TRBJ2-7,NA,TGTGCCAGCAGCTTTTCGGGCCTAAGCTACGAGCAGTACTTC,CASSFSGLSYEQYF
TRBV28,few,TRBJ2-2,NA,TGTGCCAGCAGACGACTGAACACCGGGGAGCTGTTTTTT,CASRRLNTGELFF
TRBV7-9,NA,TRBJ1-6,NA,TGTGCCAGCAGCGTCCCGGGGAATTCACCCCTCCACTTT,CASSVPGNSPLHF
TRBV30,NA,TRBJ1-4,NA,TGTGCCTGGAGTGTTTCTGCCGACGGCCTTGAAAAACTGTTTTTT,CAWSVSADGLEKLFF
TRBV10-3,NA,TRBJ2-3,TRBD1,TGTGCCATCAGTGACCCTCGACAGGGGGCGGGCACAGATACGCAGTATTTT,CAISDPRQGAGTDTQYF
TRBV2,few,TRBJ1-6,TRBD1,TGTGCCAGCAATGAGGGGGCTTCACCCCTCCACTTT,CASNEGASPLHF
TRBV18,NA,TRBJ1-5,NA,TGTGCCAGCTCACCTGGACGGAGCAATCAGCCCCAGCATTTT,CASSPGRSNQPQHF
TRBV4-1,many,TRBJ2-7,TRBD1,TGCGCCAGCAGCCAATTAGCGGACAGGGCATACGAGCAGTACTTC,CASSQLADRAYEQYF
TRBV5-1,NA,TRBJ2-5,NA,TGCGCCAGCAGCTTGGTGGCCGAGGAGACCCAGTACTTC,CASSLVAEETQYF
TRBV23-1,NA,TRBJ2-1,NA,TGCGCCAGCAGTCATTGGGCGGGAAGATGGACCTACAATGAGCAGTTCTTC,CASSHWAGRWTYNEQFF
TRBV11-2,NA,TRBJ2-2,NA,TGTGCCAGCAGCTTACGCCAGGGGAACACCGGGGAGCTGTTTTTT,CASSLRQGNTGELFF
TRBV30,NA,TRBJ2-1,TRBD2,TGTGCCTGGAGCCTACCTATAGCGGGGGGTAATGAGCAGTTCTTC,CAWSLPIAGGNEQFF